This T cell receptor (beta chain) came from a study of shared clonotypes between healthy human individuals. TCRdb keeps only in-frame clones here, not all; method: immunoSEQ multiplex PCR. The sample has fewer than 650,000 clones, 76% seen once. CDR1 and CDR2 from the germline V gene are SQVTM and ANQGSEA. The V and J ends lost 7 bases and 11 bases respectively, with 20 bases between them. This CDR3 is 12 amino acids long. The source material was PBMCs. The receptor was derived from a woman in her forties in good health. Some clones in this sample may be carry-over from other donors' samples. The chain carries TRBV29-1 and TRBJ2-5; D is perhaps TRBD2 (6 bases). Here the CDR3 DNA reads TGCAGCGCGGGGGACGGGGGATACGAACAGTACTTC. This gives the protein CSAGDGGYEQYF.